This is a list of T cell receptor beta chains from one sample in a study of shared clonotypes between healthy human individuals. Sequenced by immunoSEQ multiplex PCR; TCRdb stores in-frame clones only, minus some. The table has 2.5 million or so clones, around 90% seen once; the top ten hold over 0.12%. The sequenced sample consisted of naive CD4+ T cells sorted from blood. All receptors derive from a man between 18 and 29 years old in good health. The CDR3 runs from the conserved cysteine through the conserved F or W. A D gene is named only where the DNA matches it firmly. A clone size is listed for some rows: how often the clone was seen (once, few, many), or a class if it is expanded.

-	TRBV18	-	TRBJ2-7	TGTGCCAGCTCACCACCCCAGGACGGTTCCTACGAGCAGTACTTC	CASSPPQDGSYEQYF
-	TRBV5-6	-	TRBJ2-5	TGTGCCAGCAGCTCACCAGCCTCCCAAGAGACCCAGTACTTC	CASSSPASQETQYF
TRBD2	TRBV25-1	-	TRBJ2-1	TGTGCCAGCAGTGAATTAAGCGGGAAGTACAATGAGCAGTTCTTC	CASSELSGKYNEQFF
-	TRBV7-9	few	TRBJ1-1	TGTGCCAGCAGCCCGGACAGAACAACTGAAGCTTTCTTT	CASSPDRTTEAFF
-	TRBV5-1	-	TRBJ1-4	TGCGCCAGCAGCTTATCCGGGGACGCGTATGAAAAACTGTTTTTT	CASSLSGDAYEKLFF
-	TRBV27	-	TRBJ2-7	TGTGCCAGCAGTTCTTCCTTAGGGGTAATCTCCTACGAGCAGTACTTC	CASSSSLGVISYEQYF
TRBD1	TRBV6-5	-	TRBJ1-1	TGTGCCAGCACCGACAGGGTTGGTGAAGCTTTCTTT	CASTDRVGEAFF
-	TRBV5-1	-	TRBJ1-6	TGCGCCAGCAGCTTGGACGGGGGCGGGTATAATTCACCCCTCCACTTT	CASSLDGGGYNSPLHF
-	TRBV5-1	once	TRBJ1-1	TGCGCCAGCAGCTGGGGTATCGGATTGATGGGTGGGACTGAAGCTTTCTTT	CASSWGIGLMGGTEAFF
TRBD1	TRBV14	-	TRBJ1-5	TGTGCCAGCAGCCAATATACGGGACAGATAAATCAGCCCCAGCATTTT	CASSQYTGQINQPQHF
-	TRBV30	once	TRBJ1-2	TGTGCCTGGAGTGTCGTGTCCAAGGGGCATGGCTACACCTTC	CAWSVVSKGHGYTF
-	TRBV10-1	-	TRBJ1-6	TGCGCCAGCAGGGACAACAATAATTCACCCCTCCACTTT	CASRDNNNSPLHF
-	TRBV7-2	-	TRBJ2-7	TGTGCCAGCAGCTTAGGAGGGAGGAGGGAGCAGTACTTC	CASSLGGRREQYF
-	TRBV6-1	once	TRBJ1-1	TGTGCCAGCACCAACCCGACAGTAAACACTGAAGCTTTCTTT	CASTNPTVNTEAFF
-	TRBV19	-	TRBJ1-5	TGTGCCAGTAGTATAGGGGGAGCCCCTAGCAATCAGCCCCAGCATTTT	CASSIGGAPSNQPQHF
-	TRBV27	-	TRBJ2-2	TGTGCCAGCAGTTCGAGGACAGCGAACACCGGGGAGCTGTTTTTT	CASSSRTANTGELFF
-	TRBV11-3	-	TRBJ2-5	TGTGCCAGCAGCTTAGGTGAAACAGGGAAGGAGACCCAGTACTTC	CASSLGETGKETQYF
-	TRBV6-6	-	TRBJ1-5	TGTGCCAGCAGTTACTCGCGACAGGAAGGCAATCAGCCCCAGCATTTT	CASSYSRQEGNQPQHF
-	TRBV7-2	-	TRBJ1-1	TGTGCCAGCAGCTCTAAACGGGCCACTGAAGCTTTCTTT	CASSSKRATEAFF
-	TRBV5-4	-	TRBJ2-5	TGTGCCAGCAGCTTTACTACAGGGCCTCAAGAGACCCAGTACTTC	CASSFTTGPQETQYF
TRBD2	TRBV29-1	-	TRBJ2-1	TGCAGCGCTAGCGGGAGCTCCTCCTACAATGAGCAGTTCTTC	CSASGSSSYNEQFF
TRBD2	TRBV29-1	-	TRBJ2-1	TGCAGCGTTGCGAGGGGGACTAGCGGGAGGATGGGGATTAACAATGAGCAGTTCTTC	CSVARGTSGRMGINNEQFF
-	TRBV6-6	-	TRBJ2-7	TGTGCCAGCAGATTACCGACAGGAACCTACGAGCAGTACTTC	CASRLPTGTYEQYF
TRBD1	TRBV19	-	TRBJ2-5	TGTGCCAGTAGTGCCTCCGGACAGGGTTCGGAGACCCAGTACTTC	CASSASGQGSETQYF
-	TRBV12-2	-	TRBJ1-2	TGTGCAAGTCGCTTACCGACATTTGGACGGACGACCTATGGCTACACCTTC	CASRLPTFGRTTYGYTF
-	TRBV30	-	TRBJ2-7	TGTGCCTGGTCCGCCAGAGACTACGAGCAGTACTTC	CAWSARDYEQYF
-	TRBV29-1	-	TRBJ2-2	TGCAGCGTTAGCTACCCATTGAACACCGGGGAGCTGTTTTTT	CSVSYPLNTGELFF
-	TRBV30	once	TRBJ1-1	TGTGCCTGGGGGAGACAGGTCGGTGAAGCTTTCTTT	CAWGRQVGEAFF
TRBD2	TRBV9	once	TRBJ2-3	TGTGCCAGCAGCGTAGGGCCGGGACTAGCGGGAGGGCAAGATACGCAGTATTTT	CASSVGPGLAGGQDTQYF
-	TRBV4-3	-	TRBJ1-5	TGCGCCAGCAGCCGGGGGGTTAATCAGCCCCAGCATTTT	CASSRGVNQPQHF